This T cell receptor (beta chain) was found in a study of T cells in localized non-small cell lung cancer. Findings and caveats of the study: With higher T cell density in blood came longer overall survival. Sequencing involved a lone tumor region, leaving heterogeneity possible. Uninvolved adjacent lung showed peak T cell clonality, exceeding tumor. Within adjacent lung there appeared a median roughly 60 of the top 100 tumor clones.

The germline V gene encodes CDR1 PRHDT and CDR2 FYEKMQ (reference sequence). V lost 8 bases, J lost 2 bases, and 25 bases lay in between. The CDR3 has 19 amino acids. Comments on this clone: Its antigen is still unknown.

Profiled with immunoSEQ multiplex PCR; TCRdb holds only in-frame clones, not every one. The data show roughly 35,000 clones, with 91% seen just once and about 12% held by the top ten. The clonotype originates from a female donor aged 60 or older with stage II lung adenocarcinoma. The chain uses TRBV13 and TRBJ2-6; D is uncertain. Source: peripheral blood mononuclear cells, taken before any cancer treatment. The chain's CDR3 is CASGAAGPTFWTGANVLTF. CDR3 sequence (DNA): TGTGCCAGCGGAGCCGCCGGGCCAACATTTTGGACTGGGGCCAACGTCCTGACTTTC.